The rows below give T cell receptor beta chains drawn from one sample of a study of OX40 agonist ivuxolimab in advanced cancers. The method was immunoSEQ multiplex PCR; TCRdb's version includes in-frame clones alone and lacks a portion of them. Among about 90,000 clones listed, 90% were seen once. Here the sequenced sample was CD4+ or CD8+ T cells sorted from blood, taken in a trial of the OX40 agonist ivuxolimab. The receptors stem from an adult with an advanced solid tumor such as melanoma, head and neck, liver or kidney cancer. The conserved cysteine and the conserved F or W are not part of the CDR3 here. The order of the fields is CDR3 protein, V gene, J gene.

CDR3: ASLREDTEAF; V: TRBV18; J: TRBJ1-1
CDR3: ASSNPRQGTNTGELF; V: TRBV19; J: TRBJ2-2
CDR3: ASQYRSSYNSPLH; V: TRBV2; J: TRBJ1-6
CDR3: ATSRDTLNPPLNQPQH; V: TRBV15; J: TRBJ1-5
CDR3: ASSPPGGGATDTQY; V: TRBV18; J: TRBJ2-3
CDR3: ASSELRGGELF; V: TRBV6-1; J: TRBJ2-2
CDR3: ASSQGGNQPQH; V: TRBV4-1; J: TRBJ1-5
CDR3: ASSLRQDNSPLH; V: TRBV5-6; J: TRBJ1-6
CDR3: ASSISRLAPYNEQF; V: TRBV19; J: TRBJ2-1
CDR3: ASSPMLGSYEQY; V: TRBV9; J: TRBJ2-7
CDR3: ATSVVGRGTEAF; V: TRBV15; J: TRBJ1-1
CDR3: ASSEALLWGRGYT; V: TRBV2; J: TRBJ1-2
CDR3: ASSMTALSYNEQF; V: TRBV19; J: TRBJ2-1
CDR3: ASSYGLDTGYT; V: TRBV27; J: TRBJ1-2
CDR3: ARGTSEGLPPNEQF; V: TRBV7-3; J: TRBJ2-1
CDR3: ASSLDSITGGSGYT; V: TRBV5-1; J: TRBJ1-2
CDR3: ASSARGPEAF; V: TRBV2; J: TRBJ1-1
CDR3: AWSDGTENYT; V: TRBV30; J: TRBJ1-2
CDR3: ASSIPGGQANEKLF; V: TRBV19; J: TRBJ1-4
CDR3: ASIRSGGPPYEQY; V: TRBV19; J: TRBJ2-7
CDR3: ASSIGGTGFTDTQY; V: TRBV19; J: TRBJ2-3
CDR3: ASSLAGTGGFNEQF; V: TRBV5-1; J: TRBJ2-1
CDR3: ASSNSFSGNTIY; V: TRBV6-5; J: TRBJ1-3